The T cell receptor (beta chain) under discussion was sequenced for a study of blood T cell repertoires in COVID-19 (TCRdb year 2020). In terms of the full investigation: Collaborator samples came from the United States, Italy and Spain and covered acute and convalescent phases of COVID-19. The material from the prospective study consisted of cDNA or gDNA derived from T cells, B-cell-depleted T cells, or PBMCs. The dataset comprised deeply sampled blood TCRbeta repertoires from subjects exposed to, actively infected with, or recovered from COVID-19. A de-identified subject ID, COVID-19 status, age in years and sex were almost always included in the sample metadata. Where available, HLA class I and class II types were taken from metadata supplied by the sample provider and were not determined by assay-based typing. The samples were drawn from the first 160 participants of the ongoing ImmuneRACE study and from over 950 subjects provided by 6 global collaborators. A freely available public database, intended as a resource for researchers studying the immune response to SARS-CoV-2, is where the repertoires were released. The full study reports these points: The quantity of clinical and demographic metadata differed by source and by participant and was supplied without curation.

TCRbeta CDR3 regions were amplified from genomic DNA using the immunoSEQ Assay, a bias-controlled multiplex PCR. The authors' analysis ran thus. The number of nucleated cells in each sample was estimated by amplification of reference gene primers within the assay. To quantify the absolute abundance of each unique TCRbeta CDR3 rearrangement, sequence reads were collapsed and filtered. For each sample, productive Simpson clonality was calculated by taking the square root of Simpson's diversity index across productive rearrangements. TCRdb carries this immuneACCESS record with in-frame sequences only. Its versions omit some clonotypes, under half of them owing to an unresolved V gene in the studies checked, with the rest unexplained. The D gene and trimming were derived from the DNA, and the V and J assignments and clone size from that table. This sample has about 440,000 clones in its table, and about 90% of those were observed once. The top ten clonotypes cover about 0.63% of the sample.

Sequences SGDLS (CDR1) and YYNGEE (CDR2) are obtained from the germline V gene. V is cut back by 3 bases and J by 8 bases, with 10 bases in the junction unmatched. The CDR3 covers 14 residues, taking in both the cysteine and the phenylalanine. Only the CDR3 part of the read is kept: 42 bases, read in frame from the first base. Participants in the prospective study were aged about 18 to 95 years, lived in 20 to 25 United States geographic areas, and enrolled through a virtual design. Cohort assignment in the prospective study relied on participant-reported clinical history from a screening survey and a study questionnaire. ImmuneRACE Cohort 3 recovered participants were defined by two consecutive negative NP/OP PCR tests, healthcare professional clearance, or symptom resolution. Mobile phlebotomists in the prospective study collected whole blood, serum and a nasopharyngeal or oropharyngeal swab from every participant. Prospective study participants could optionally give additional blood draws and questionnaires over an approximately 2-month period. Before DNA extraction, blood samples from the prospective study were shipped at room temperature or frozen.

On this clone itself: Its antigen remains undetermined. Per-base qualities were not stored, and no clone one base away is much larger.

The clonotype was recovered from a man younger than 35 who had recovered from COVID-19. The rearranged chain carries TRBV9 and TRBJ1-2; TRBD1 agrees with 7 junctional bases. Sequenced sample: PBMCs or T cells enriched from blood (not recorded which). The CDR3 is CASSGGQSVEGYTF. The DNA sequence reads TGTGCCAGCAGCGGGGGACAGTCTGTTGAGGGCTACACCTTC.